The clone carrying this T cell receptor beta chain was seen just once. Its antigen is as yet unknown. Germline-derived CDR1 and CDR2 are MNHEY and SVGAGI. The V and J ends lost 8 bases and 8 bases, in that order; junction bases with no gene match: 8. The CDR3 is 13 residues long. The assay was immunoSEQ multiplex PCR, and TCRdb's table has in-frame clones only and misses some. The repertoire consists of 120,000 or so clones, with about 82% occurring once and the leading ten covering 2.4%. Time point described: peripheral blood 6 weeks after treatment start. The sample comes from a study of PD-L1 blockade in urothelial cancer. Study outcomes and limitations: When measured at 3 weeks, tumor-associated blood clones expanded more in durable-benefit patients.

This sequence joins TRBV6-5 and TRBJ1-4, with 7 bases aligning to TRBD1. The sequence derives from a middle-aged man with urothelial cancer. The sequencing here drew on PBMCs, taken around atezolizumab (anti-PD-L1) treatment. The CDR3, as DNA: TGTGCCAGCTCCGGGACAGCCAGGGAAAAACTGTTTTTT. Translation: CASSGTAREKLFF.